The 14 T cell receptor beta chains in this list originate from one sample, sequenced in a study of T cells in Graves' hyperthyroidism and ophthalmopathy. Authors of the study amplified TCR beta CDR3 regions from RNA transcripts. An initial round of RT-PCR targeting the TCR CDR3 relied on the HTBI primer set. Using its own MiXCR run on the multiplex PCR reads, TCRdb lists one record per CDR3 protein. This sample yields about 690,000 distinct CDR3 sequences, of which 17% are seen a single time; 15% to 19% belongs to the top ten. The sample was blood. The receptor set was obtained from a man aged 50 to 60 with Graves' hyperthyroidism.

J is TRBJ2-7 and V is TRBV5-1; 12 bases map to TRBD2. The V gene end was trimmed by 6 bases and the J gene end by 2 bases; junction bases not matched to a gene: 3. The CDR3 runs 14 residues. Germline CDR1 reads SGHRS; CDR2 reads YFSETQ. This CDR3 reads CASTASGRAYEQYF. CDR3 coding DNA: TGCGCCAGCACCGCTAGCGGGAGGGCCTACGAGCAGTACTTC.

This clonotype appeared many times. The rearrangement joins TRBV27 to TRBJ2-6; 7 nucleotides match TRBD1. The germline gives CDR1 MNHEY, CDR2 SMNVEV (reference sequence). With V trimmed by 0 bases and J by 2 bases, 4 bases remained unmatched. CDR3 length: 17 amino acids. CDR3 residues: CASSLSRGNTGANVLTF. The CDR3 DNA reads as TGTGCCAGCAGTTTATCCAGGGGGAACACTGGGGCCAACGTCCTGACTTTC. Drawing the rest from reference TRBV27 and TRBJ2-6, the complete variable domain is EAQVTQNPRYLITVTGKKLTVTCSQNMNHEYMSWYRQDPGLGLRQIYYSMNVEVTDKGDVPEGYKVSRKEKRNFPLILESPSPNQTSLYFCASSLSRGNTGANVLTFGAGSRLTVL.

This clonotype was picked up one time. This chain joins TRBV11-2 and TRBJ2-5; the D gene is possibly TRBD1 (6 bases). Germline CDR1 SGHAT, CDR2 FQNNGV. V was cut by 7 bases and J by 3 bases, with 12 bases left in between. The CDR3 has 13 residues. CDR3 loop: CASTTTGKETQYF. CDR3 bases: TGTGCCAGCACCACAACAGGGAAAGAGACCCAGTACTTC.

This clonotype was detected many times. CDR3 bases: TGTGCCAGCAGCCCCCGCCCTCAATCCTGGGAGCAGTACTTC. Translating it yields CASSPRPQSWEQYF. This chain joins TRBV11-2 and TRBJ2-7; no definite D call. The length of the CDR3 is 14 residues. Trimming shortened V by 5 bases and J by 7 bases, and 18 bases separated the two germline ends. The germline gives CDR1 SGHAT, CDR2 FQNNGV.

This clonotype was detected only a few times. The V call is TRBV5-6, the J call TRBJ2-2; D is possibly TRBD2 (5 bases). Per the germline V gene, CDR1 is SGHDT and CDR2 is YYEEEE. The CDR3 runs to 15 residues. The V and J ends lost 4 bases and 0 bases respectively, with 10 bases between them. The chain's CDR3 is CASSMPDSNTGELFF. As DNA, the CDR3 is TGTGCCAGCAGCATGCCGGACTCGAACACCGGGGAGCTGTTTTTT.

This clonotype was counted at least ten times. This chain connects TRBV19 to TRBJ1-1; TRBD1 might be the D (6 bases). The ends were cut back, 3 bases at V and 2 bases at J, with 13 bases in the middle. Germline V gene sequence: CDR1 LNHDA, CDR2 SQIVND (reference sequence). The CDR3 runs to 15 residues. The CDR3 loop is CASSMDSEGNTEAFF. CDR3 in DNA: TGTGCCAGTAGTATGGACAGTGAAGGCAACACTGAAGCTTTCTTT.

This clonotype was observed many times. The genes are TRBV6-1 and TRBJ2-3, with D unclear. The CDR3 covers 17 residues. Per the germline V gene, CDR1 is MNHNS and CDR2 is SASEGT. The germline V and J ends were trimmed by 0 bases and 0 bases, with 13 bases remaining between them. The CDR3 DNA sequence: TGTGCCAGCAGTGAAGCCTACATTATACCTAGCACAGATACGCAGTATTTT. Protein sequence: CASSEAYIIPSTDTQYF.

This clonotype was found many times. V usage is TRBV20-1 and J usage is TRBJ2-7; perhaps TRBD1 as D (5 bases). V lost 0 bases, J lost 3 bases, and 18 bases lay in between. The CDR3 consists of 16 residues. Germline V gene data show CDR1 as DFQATT and CDR2 as SNEGSKA (reference sequence). The CDR3 reads CSARDFQGFYRYEQYF. CDR3 bases: TGCAGTGCTAGAGATTTCCAGGGTTTTTATCGCTACGAGCAGTACTTC.

The chain is built from TRBV7-8 and TRBJ2-2, with 13 bases fitting TRBD2. Germline-derived CDR1 and CDR2 are SGHVS and FQNEAQ. The CDR3 loop spans 18 amino acids. V was clipped by 1 base and J by 3 bases; unmatched bases: 5. The chain's CDR3 is CASSLGGGLAGDTGELFF. The CDR3 DNA reads as TGTGCCAGCAGCTTAGGGGGCGGACTAGCGGGAGACACCGGGGAGCTGTTTTTT.

The V and J genes are TRBV10-3 and TRBJ2-2; D perhaps matches TRBD1 (6 bases). Germline V lookup: CDR1 ENHRY, CDR2 SYGVKD. This CDR3 contains 17 residues. Trimming removed 7 bases from V and 3 bases from J, with 21 bases in between. CDR3 amino acids: CAIKRTDRAIDTGELFF. The CDR3, as DNA: TGTGCCATCAAACGGACAGATCGGGCAATCGACACCGGGGAGCTGTTTTTT.

This clonotype has a handful of counts. The chain carries TRBV19 and TRBJ2-1; TRBD1 agrees at 7 bases. CDR3 length: 14 residues. Germline V gene data show CDR1 as LNHDA and CDR2 as SQIVND (reference sequence). The V segment lost 6 bases and the J segment 8 bases; nucleotides outside the gene matches: 10. The DNA for the CDR3 is TGTGCCAGTAGCTCTCAGGGGGTAATGGATGAGCAGTTCTTC. This sequence encodes CASSSQGVMDEQFF.

The chain is built from TRBV4-3 and TRBJ2-2; 9 bases line up with TRBD1. With V trimmed by 0 bases and J by 9 bases, 5 bases remained unmatched. Germline CDR1 reads LGHNA; CDR2 reads YSLEER. There are 15 residues in the CDR3. The CDR3 reads CASSQDGGQGRELFF. DNA of the CDR3: TGCGCCAGCAGCCAAGATGGGGGACAGGGACGGGAGCTGTTTTTT.

This clonotype was detected ten times or more. J is TRBJ2-2 and V is TRBV30, with a possible D match to TRBD2 (7 bases). Germline V gene sequence: CDR1 GTSNPN, CDR2 SVGIG (reference sequence). With 8 bases removed from V and 4 bases from J, the gap between germline ends came to 17 bases. This CDR3 spans 14 amino acids. CDR3 protein: CARSRGGSTGELFF. The DNA of the CDR3 is TGTGCCCGGTCCAGGGGCGGGAGCACCGGGGAGCTGTTTTTT.

The chain carries TRBV20-1 and TRBJ2-1, with 9 bases lining up with TRBD2. The CDR3 has 13 residues. Per the germline V gene, CDR1 is DFQATT and CDR2 is SNEGSKA (reference sequence). Trimming cost V 7 bases and J 0 bases; bases outside gene matches: 1. The CDR3 bases are TGCAGTGGACTAGCGGCCTCCTACAATGAGCAGTTCTTC. Translation: CSGLAASYNEQFF.